This record looks at one TCR beta chain sequence and its context. The sample belongs to a study of blood T cell repertoires in COVID-19. The CDR3 runs to 16 residues. Germline V CDR1 and CDR2: SGHAT, FQNNGV. With V trimmed by 5 bases and J by 1 base, 9 bases remained unmatched. The method was immunoSEQ multiplex PCR; TCRdb's version includes in-frame clones alone and lacks a portion of them. The sample has around 310,000 clones, approximately 89% seen once. The chain employs TRBV11-2 and TRBJ1-1, with 8 bases identical to TRBD1. This TCR derives from a woman between 40 and 50 years old who had recovered from COVID-19. What was sequenced was PBMCs or T cells enriched from blood (not recorded which). CDR3 loop: CASSPGSGTGNTEAFF. Written as DNA, the CDR3 is TGTGCCAGCAGCCCCGGGAGCGGGACAGGGAACACTGAAGCTTTCTTT.